This T cell receptor (beta chain) was obtained from a study of T cell responses to AZD1222 COVID-19 vaccine. Study-wide background: Pooling of second doses given at about 4 or about 12 weeks was done. Study-wide points: Among the donors, most were white British and more were female, and clonal diversity was possibly underestimated. Repertoire sampling was restricted to post-peak T cell response timepoints. Baseline testing showed seropositivity in only a handful of AZD1222 recipients.

After removal of 3 bases from V and 5 bases from J, the junction contained 8 bases not matched to a gene. CDR1 WNHNN and CDR2 SYGVQD come from the germline V gene (reference sequence). This CDR3 has 16 residues. Clones were read by immunoSEQ multiplex PCR, and TCRdb kept only the in-frame ones, dropping some. The data contain 150,000 to 200,000 clones, approximately 95% of them singletons. For this clone: Antigen specificity is unknown.

The sample consisted of peripheral blood, taken on day 0 of AZD1222 vaccination. The chain couples TRBV10-1 to TRBJ2-1; 9 nucleotides match TRBD2. This clonotype was obtained from an adult in good health. CDR3 in amino acids: CASSDGASGDNNEQFF. CDR3 sequence (DNA): TGCGCCAGCAGTGATGGGGCTAGCGGGGATAACAATGAGCAGTTCTTC.